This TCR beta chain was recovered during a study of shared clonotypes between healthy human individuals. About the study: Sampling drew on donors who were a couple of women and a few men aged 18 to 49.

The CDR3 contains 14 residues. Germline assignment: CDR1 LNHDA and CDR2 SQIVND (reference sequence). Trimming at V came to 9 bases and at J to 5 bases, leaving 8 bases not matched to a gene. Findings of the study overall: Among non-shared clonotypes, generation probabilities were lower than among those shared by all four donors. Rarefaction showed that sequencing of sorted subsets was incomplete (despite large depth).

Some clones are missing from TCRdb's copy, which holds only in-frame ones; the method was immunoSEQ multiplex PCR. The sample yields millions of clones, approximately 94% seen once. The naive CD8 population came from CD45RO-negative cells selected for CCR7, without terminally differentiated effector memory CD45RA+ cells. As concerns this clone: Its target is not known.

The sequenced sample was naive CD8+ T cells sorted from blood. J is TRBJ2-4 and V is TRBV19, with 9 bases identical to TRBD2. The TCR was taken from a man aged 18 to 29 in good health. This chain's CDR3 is CASQTLAGENIQYF. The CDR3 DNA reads TGTGCCAGCCAAACCTTAGCGGGAGAAAACATTCAGTACTTC.